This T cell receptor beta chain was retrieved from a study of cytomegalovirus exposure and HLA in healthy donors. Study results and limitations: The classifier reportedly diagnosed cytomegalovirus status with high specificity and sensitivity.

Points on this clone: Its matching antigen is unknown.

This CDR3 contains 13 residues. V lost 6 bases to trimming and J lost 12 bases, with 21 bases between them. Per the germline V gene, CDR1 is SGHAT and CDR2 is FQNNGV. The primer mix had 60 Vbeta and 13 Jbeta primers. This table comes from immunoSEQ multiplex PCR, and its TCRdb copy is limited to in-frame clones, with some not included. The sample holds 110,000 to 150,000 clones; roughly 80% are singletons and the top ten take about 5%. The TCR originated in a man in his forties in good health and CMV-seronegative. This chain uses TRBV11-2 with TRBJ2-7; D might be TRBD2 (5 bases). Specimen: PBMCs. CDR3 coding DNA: TGTGCCAGCAGACACGCCGGAGAGGCCCGGGGGTACTTC. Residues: CASRHAGEARGYF.